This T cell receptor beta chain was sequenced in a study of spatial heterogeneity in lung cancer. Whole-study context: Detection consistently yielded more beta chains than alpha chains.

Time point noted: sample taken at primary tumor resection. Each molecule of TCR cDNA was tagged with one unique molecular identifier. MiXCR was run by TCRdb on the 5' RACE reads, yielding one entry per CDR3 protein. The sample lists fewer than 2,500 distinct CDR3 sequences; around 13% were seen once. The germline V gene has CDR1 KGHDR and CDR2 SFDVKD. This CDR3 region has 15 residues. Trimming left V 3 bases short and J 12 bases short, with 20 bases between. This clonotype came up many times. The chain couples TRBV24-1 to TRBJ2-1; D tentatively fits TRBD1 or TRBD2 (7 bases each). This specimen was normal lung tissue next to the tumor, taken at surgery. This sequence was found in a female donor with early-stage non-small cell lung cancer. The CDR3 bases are TGTGCCACCAGTGATGCTCAGGGGGGGTCGAATTTGCAGTTCTTC. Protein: CATSDAQGGSNLQFF.